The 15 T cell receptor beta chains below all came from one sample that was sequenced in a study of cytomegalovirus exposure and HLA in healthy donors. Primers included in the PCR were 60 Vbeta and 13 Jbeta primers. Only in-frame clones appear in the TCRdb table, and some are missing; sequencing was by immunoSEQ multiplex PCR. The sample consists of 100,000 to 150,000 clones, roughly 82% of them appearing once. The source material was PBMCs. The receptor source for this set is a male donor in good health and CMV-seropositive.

CDR3 sequence (DNA): TGTGCCAGTAGTTCCCTAGCGGGGGATAATGAGCAGTTCTTC. It encodes CASSSLAGDNEQFF. The chain uses TRBV19 and TRBJ2-1; 10 bases are a match to TRBD2. V lost 5 bases and J lost 7; bases outside the gene matches: 5. Per the germline V gene, CDR1 is LNHDA and CDR2 is SQIVND (reference sequence). CDR3 length equals 14 residues.

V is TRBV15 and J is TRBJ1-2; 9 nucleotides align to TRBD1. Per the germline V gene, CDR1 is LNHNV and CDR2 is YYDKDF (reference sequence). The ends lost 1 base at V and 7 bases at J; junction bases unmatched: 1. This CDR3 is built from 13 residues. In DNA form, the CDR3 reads TGTGCCACCAGCAGAGGGACAGGGGTTGGCTACACCTTC. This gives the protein CATSRGTGVGYTF.

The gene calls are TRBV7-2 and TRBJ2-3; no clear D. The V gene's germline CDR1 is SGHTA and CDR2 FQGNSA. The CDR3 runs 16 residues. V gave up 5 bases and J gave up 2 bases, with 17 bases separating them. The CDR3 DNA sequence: TGTGCCAGCAGCCCGCAGGCCTTGGTCTCCACAGATACGCAGTATTTT. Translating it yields CASSPQALVSTDTQYF.

CDR3 residues: CASRPRGGGQFF. The CDR3 DNA reads as TGTGCCAGCAGGCCCCGGGGCGGGGGGCAGTTCTTC. The gene calls are TRBV6-5 and TRBJ2-1; 7 bases align to TRBD2. The V gene's germline CDR1 is MNHEY and CDR2 SVGAGI. The CDR3 has 12 residues. V trimming: 6 bases; J trimming: 12 bases; junction bases outside the gene matches: 8.

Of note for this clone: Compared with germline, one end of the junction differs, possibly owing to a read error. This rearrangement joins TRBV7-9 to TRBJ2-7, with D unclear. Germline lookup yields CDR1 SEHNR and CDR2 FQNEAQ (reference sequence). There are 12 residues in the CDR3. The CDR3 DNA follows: TGTTCCAGCAGCTTAATGCTTCAGGAGCAGTACTTC. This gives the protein CSSSLMLQEQYF.

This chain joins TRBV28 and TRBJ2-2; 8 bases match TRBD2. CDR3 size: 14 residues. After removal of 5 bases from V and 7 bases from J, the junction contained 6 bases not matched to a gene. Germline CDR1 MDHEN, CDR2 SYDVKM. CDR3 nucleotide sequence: TGTGCCAGCAGTGCCGGGGGGGCGATCGGGGAGCTGTTTTTT. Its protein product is CASSAGGAIGELFF.

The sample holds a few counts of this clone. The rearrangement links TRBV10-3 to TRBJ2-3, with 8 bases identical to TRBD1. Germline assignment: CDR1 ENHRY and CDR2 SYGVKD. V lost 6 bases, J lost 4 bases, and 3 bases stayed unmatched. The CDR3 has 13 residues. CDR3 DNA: TGTGCCATCAGCACAGGGGGTCCAGATACGCAGTATTTT. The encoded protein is CAISTGGPDTQYF.

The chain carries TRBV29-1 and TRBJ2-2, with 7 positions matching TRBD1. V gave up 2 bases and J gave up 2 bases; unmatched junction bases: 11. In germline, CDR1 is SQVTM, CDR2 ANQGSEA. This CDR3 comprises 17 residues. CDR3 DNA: TGCAGCGTTGAACTCTCCGGGACAGCCTACAACACCGGGGAGCTGTTTTTT. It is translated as CSVELSGTAYNTGELFF.

CDR3 sequence (DNA): TGTGCCAGCAGCCAAGCCGGACAGATGAACACTGAAGCTTTCTTT. Translation: CASSQAGQMNTEAFF. V gene TRBV4-2 combines with J gene TRBJ1-1; TRBD1 might be the D (6 bases). V was trimmed by 1 base and J by 0 bases, leaving 9 bases between them. This CDR3 is built from 15 residues. Germline values: CDR1 LGHNA, CDR2 YNFKEQ.

The CDR3 region has the DNA TGTGCCAGCAGGCAATCCTCGGGGGGCCGGGTTGGCTACACCTTC. Its translation: CASRQSSGGRVGYTF. This chain uses TRBV2 with TRBJ1-2, with D perhaps TRBD1 (6 bases). From germline, CDR1 is SNHLY and CDR2 FYNNEI. V lost 6 bases to trimming and J lost 7 bases, with 21 bases between them. CDR3 size: 15 residues.

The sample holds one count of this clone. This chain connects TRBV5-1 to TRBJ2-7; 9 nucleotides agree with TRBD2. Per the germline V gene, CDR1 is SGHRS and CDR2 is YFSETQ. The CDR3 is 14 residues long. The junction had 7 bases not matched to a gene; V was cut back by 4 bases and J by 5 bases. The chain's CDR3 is CASSPPSGANEQYF. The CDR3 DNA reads TGCGCCAGCAGCCCCCCTAGCGGGGCTAACGAGCAGTACTTC.

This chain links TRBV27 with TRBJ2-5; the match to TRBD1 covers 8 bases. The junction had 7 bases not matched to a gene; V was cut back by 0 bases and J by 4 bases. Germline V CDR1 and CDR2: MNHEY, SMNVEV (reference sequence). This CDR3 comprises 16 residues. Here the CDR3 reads CASSLSRTGFRETQYF. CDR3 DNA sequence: TGTGCCAGCAGTTTATCAAGGACAGGGTTCCGAGAGACCCAGTACTTC.

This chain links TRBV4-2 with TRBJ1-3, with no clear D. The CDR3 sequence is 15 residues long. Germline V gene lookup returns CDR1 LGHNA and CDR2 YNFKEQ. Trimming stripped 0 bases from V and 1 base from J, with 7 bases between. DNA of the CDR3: TGTGCCAGCAGCCAAGACGGAGATTCTGGAAACACCATATATTTT. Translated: CASSQDGDSGNTIYF.

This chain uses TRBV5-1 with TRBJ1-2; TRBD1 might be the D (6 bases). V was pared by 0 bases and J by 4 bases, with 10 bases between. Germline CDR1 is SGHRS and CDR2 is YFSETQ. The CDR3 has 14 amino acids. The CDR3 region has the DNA TGCGCCAGCAGCTTGGGACAGGACCTCTATGGCTACACCTTC. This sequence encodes CASSLGQDLYGYTF.

The CDR3 region has the DNA TGCGCCAGCAGCTTGGTGATAGCGGGAGGCCTCCGGGCCCAGTACTTC. It translates to CASSLVIAGGLRAQYF. The chain employs TRBV5-1 and TRBJ2-5, with 10 bases that match TRBD2. The germline V gene encodes CDR1 SGHRS and CDR2 YFSETQ. V lost 0 bases and J lost 9; bases outside the gene matches: 11. The CDR3 extends over 16 amino acids.